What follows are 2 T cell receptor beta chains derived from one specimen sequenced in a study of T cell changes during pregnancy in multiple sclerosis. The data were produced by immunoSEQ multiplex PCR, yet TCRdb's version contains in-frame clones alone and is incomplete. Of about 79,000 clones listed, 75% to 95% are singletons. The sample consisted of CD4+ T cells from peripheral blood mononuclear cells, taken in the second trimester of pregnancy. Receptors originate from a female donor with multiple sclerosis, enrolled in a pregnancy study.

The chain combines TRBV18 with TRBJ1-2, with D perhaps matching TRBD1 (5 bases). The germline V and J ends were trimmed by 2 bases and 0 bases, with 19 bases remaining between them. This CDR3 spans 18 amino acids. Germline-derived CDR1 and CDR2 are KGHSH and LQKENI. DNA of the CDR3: TGTGCCAGCTCACCATTTCAATCCGGGACTGCAGCTAACTATGGCTACACCTTC. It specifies CASSPFQSGTAANYGYTF.

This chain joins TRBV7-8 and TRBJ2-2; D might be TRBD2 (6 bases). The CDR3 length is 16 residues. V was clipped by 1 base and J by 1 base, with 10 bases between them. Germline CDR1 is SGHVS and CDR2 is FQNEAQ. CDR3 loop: CASSLGSSGNTGELFF. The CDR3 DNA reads TGTGCCAGCAGCTTAGGGAGTAGCGGGAACACCGGGGAGCTGTTTTTT.